The 22 T cell receptor beta chains below all came from one sample that was sequenced in a study of T cell responses to AZD1222 COVID-19 vaccine (dated by TCRdb to the early 2020s). The time point label for this specimen denotes: about 28 days (+/-7) after the second vaccine dose. Library construction relied on the immunoSEQ multiplex PCR assay. TCRdb limited this immuneACCESS table to in-frame rearrangements with V and J called. A share of clones is missing; checked studies link under half to unresolved V genes, and the rest is unexplained. This sample holds 70,000 to 90,000 clones; 75% to 90% were observed only once. The leading ten clones occupy around 10% of the sample. The specimen comprised peripheral blood, sampled 28 days after the second AZD1222 dose. These receptors all stem from an adult who received the AZD1222 COVID-19 vaccine.

V is TRBV2 and J is TRBJ2-3; perhaps TRBD1 as D (7 bases). V gave up 7 bases and J gave up 3 bases, with 17 bases separating them. Per the germline V gene, CDR1 is SNHLY and CDR2 is FYNNEI. This CDR3 region has 15 residues. The CDR3 region is CASKRETGTTDTQYF. In nucleotides, the CDR3 is TGTGCCAGCAAACGGGAGACAGGGACTACAGATACGCAGTATTTT. The full variable domain, with the rest looked up from reference TRBV2 and TRBJ2-3, is EPEVTQTPSHQVTQMGQEVILRCVPISNHLYFYWYRQILGQKVEFLVSFYNNEISEKSEIFDDQFSVERPDGSNFTLKIRSTKLEDSAMYFCASKRETGTTDTQYFGPGTRLTVL.

The table lists this clone with a count of one. The V gene is TRBV19, the J gene TRBJ1-2, with 11 bases lining up with TRBD1. Germline-derived CDR1 and CDR2 are LNHDA and SQIVND (reference sequence). The CDR3 sequence is 16 residues long. Trimming cost V 1 base and J 4 bases; bases outside gene matches: 5. CDR3 region: CASSIARTGGAYGYTF. The CDR3 DNA sequence: TGTGCCAGTAGTATAGCCCGGACAGGGGGCGCCTATGGCTACACCTTC.

The J gene is TRBJ1-1, the V gene TRBV5-5; 7 bases are shared with TRBD1. From germline, CDR1 is SGHKS and CDR2 YYEKEE (reference sequence). With 5 bases clipped from V and 0 bases from J, the junction kept 4 bases outside the gene matches. This CDR3 region has 14 residues. The CDR3 is CASRQGGMNTEAFF. DNA of the CDR3: TGTGCCAGCAGGCAGGGGGGCATGAACACTGAAGCTTTCTTT.

The chain uses TRBV5-1 and TRBJ2-1; TRBD1 agrees at 8 bases. The CDR3 has 13 amino acids. The junction had 3 bases not matched to a gene; V was cut back by 4 bases and J by 6 bases. CDR1 is SGHRS and CDR2 is YFSETQ in the germline V gene. The CDR3 sequence: CASSHGQGNEQFF. For the CDR3, the DNA is TGCGCCAGCAGCCACGGACAGGGCAATGAGCAGTTCTTC.

This clone is a singleton in its sample. The rearrangement joins TRBV2 to TRBJ2-5; 11 nucleotides agree with TRBD2. The junction had 4 bases not matched to a gene; V was cut back by 1 base and J by 6 bases. The CDR3 sequence is 15 residues long. CDR1 and CDR2 from the germline V gene are SNHLY and FYNNEI. The chain's CDR3 is CASSEVAGGSKTQYF. The CDR3 DNA follows: TGTGCCAGCAGTGAAGTAGCGGGGGGGAGCAAGACCCAGTACTTC.

The count of this clone is one. The genes are TRBV11-2 and TRBJ2-3, with D perhaps TRBD1 or TRBD2 (5 bases each). The CDR3 extends over 15 amino acids. Germline lookup yields CDR1 SGHAT and CDR2 FQNNGV. V lost 4 bases to trimming and J lost 1 base, with 12 bases between them. Written as DNA, the CDR3 is TGTGCCAGCAGCTCCAGGGACGGACGCACAGATACGCAGTATTTT. Protein: CASSSRDGRTDTQYF.

Turning to this clone: One end of the junction varies from germline; a read error may be responsible. V is TRBV6-4 and J is TRBJ2-2; 7 positions agree with TRBD2. CDR3 length: 13 residues. Germline V gives CDR1 MRHNA, CDR2 SNTAGT. CDR3 nucleotide sequence: TGTGCCAGCCGTGACCGGGAGGCCGGGGAGCTGTTTTTT. Protein product: CASRDREAGELFF.

The chain links TRBV6-1 to TRBJ1-1, with 8 bases identical to TRBD1. J gave up 0 bases and V 3 bases, and 0 bases lay outside the gene matches. The germline gives CDR1 MNHNS, CDR2 SASEGT. The CDR3 runs 14 residues. CDR3 DNA sequence: TGTGCCAGCAGTGAGGACAGGGTGAACACTGAAGCTTTCTTT. Its translation: CASSEDRVNTEAFF.

This rearrangement joins TRBV6-2 or TRBV6-3 to TRBJ1-5, with D perhaps matching TRBD1 (5 bases). Germline CDR1 MNHEY, CDR2 SVGEGT. The CDR3 consists of 15 residues. Trimming removed 6 bases from V and 0 bases from J, with 12 bases in between. Here the CDR3 reads CASSFGQISNQPQHF. CDR3 nucleotide sequence: TGTGCCAGCAGCTTCGGACAAATTAGCAATCAGCCCCAGCATTTT.

The CDR3 sequence: CASSPQGSRGYTF. The CDR3 bases are TGTGCCAGCAGTCCTCAGGGGTCTCGAGGCTACACCTTC. The chain employs TRBV2 and TRBJ1-2, with D maybe TRBD1 (6 bases). Per the germline V gene, CDR1 is SNHLY and CDR2 is FYNNEI. This CDR3 has 13 residues. V was trimmed by 5 bases and J by 8 bases, leaving 15 bases between them.

The chain joins TRBV18 to TRBJ2-1; the match to TRBD2 covers 12 bases. This CDR3 region has 16 residues. Germline V gene lookup returns CDR1 KGHSH and CDR2 LQKENI. The trim removed 2 bases at V and 5 bases at J, leaving 4 bases unmatched. CDR3 sequence: CASSPKTSGGHNEQFF. The DNA of the CDR3 is TGTGCCAGCTCACCAAAGACTAGCGGGGGACACAATGAGCAGTTCTTC.

The gene calls are TRBV3-1 (or the pseudogene TRBV3-2) and TRBJ2-7; 7 bases match TRBD2. Germline loops: CDR1 LGHDT, CDR2 YNNKEL (reference sequence). This CDR3 has 14 residues. CDR3 residues: CASTLGEGPYEQYF. CDR3 bases: TGTGCGTCAACCCTAGGGGAGGGGCCCTACGAGCAGTACTTC.

V and J are TRBV7-9 and TRBJ1-2, with D possibly TRBD1 on 6 matching bases. There are 14 residues in the CDR3. Germline V CDR1 and CDR2: SEHNR, FQNEAQ (reference sequence). Trimming cost V 5 bases and J 7 bases, with 17 bases left between them. CDR3 in DNA: TGTGCCAGCAGCCCTAGGGACACCAGGGGTGGCTACACCTTC. Its translation is CASSPRDTRGGYTF.

This sequence joins TRBV30 and TRBJ1-3; D gene ambiguous. V gave up 0 bases and J gave up 6 bases, with 3 bases separating them. The CDR3 totals 11 residues. Germline CDR1 reads GTSNPN; CDR2 reads SVGIG (reference sequence). CDR3 sequence reads: CAWSVQNTIYF. CDR3 nucleotide sequence: TGTGCCTGGAGTGTCCAAAACACCATATATTTT.

V usage is TRBV7-9 and J usage is TRBJ2-1; a weak D match, TRBD2 (7 bases). Germline V CDR1 and CDR2: SEHNR, FQNEAQ (reference sequence). The V gene lost 5 bases and the J gene lost 3 bases, with 17 bases spanning the gap. This CDR3 comprises 16 residues. Here the CDR3 reads CASSEKSGGIYNEQFF. In DNA form, the CDR3 reads TGTGCCAGCAGCGAGAAGTCGGGGGGCATCTACAATGAGCAGTTCTTC.

The chain combines TRBV7-9 with TRBJ2-1; D possibly matches TRBD1 or TRBD2 (5 bases each). This CDR3 has 16 amino acids. The germline V and J ends were trimmed by 2 bases and 3 bases, with 14 bases remaining between them. Per the germline V gene, CDR1 is SEHNR and CDR2 is FQNEAQ (reference sequence). The CDR3 DNA is TGTGCCAGCAGCTTACTTCGGGGACCACGCTACAATGAGCAGTTCTTC. Its translation is CASSLLRGPRYNEQFF. The full variable domain, rest sourced from reference TRBV7-9 and TRBJ2-1, is DTGVSQNPRHKITKRGQNVTFRCDPISEHNRLYWYRQTLGQGPEFLTYFQNEAQLEKSRLLSDRFSAERPKGSFSTLEIQRTEQGDSAMYLCASSLLRGPRYNEQFFGPGTRLTVL.

The gene calls are TRBV18 and TRBJ1-1; the D gene is possibly TRBD1 (5 bases). Germline V lookup: CDR1 KGHSH, CDR2 LQKENI. This CDR3 has 12 residues. Trimming shortened V by 0 bases and J by 8 bases, and 7 bases separated the two germline ends. The CDR3 sequence is CASSPPQGEAFF. Here the CDR3 DNA reads TGTGCCAGCTCACCACCCCAGGGCGAAGCTTTCTTT. Complete variable domain (other parts from reference TRBV18 and TRBJ1-1): NAGVMQNPRHLVRRRGQEARLRCSPMKGHSHVYWYRQLPEEGLKFMVYLQKENIIDESGMPKERFSAEFPKEGPSILRIQQVVRGDSAAYFCASSPPQGEAFFGQGTRLTVV.

The genes are TRBV29-1 and TRBJ2-5; D possibly corresponds to TRBD2 (6 bases). Trimming removed 7 bases from V and 3 bases from J, with 15 bases in between. Germline CDR1 and CDR2: SQVTM and ANQGSEA. The CDR3 has 13 residues. In nucleotides, the CDR3 is TGCAGCGATGAGGGCGGAGGGGAAGAGACCCAGTACTTC. It specifies CSDEGGGEETQYF.

J is TRBJ2-7 and V is TRBV12-5, with TRBD2 as a possible D gene (5 bases). Germline values: CDR1 LGHNT, CDR2 FRNRAP. There are 16 residues in the CDR3. Trimming left V 0 bases short and J 2 bases short, with 14 bases between. This CDR3 is CASGLVPAGGTYEQYV. CDR3 coding DNA: TGTGCTAGTGGTTTGGTCCCTGCTGGAGGTACCTACGAGCAGTACGTC.

This chain joins TRBV20-1 and TRBJ2-7, with D possibly matching TRBD1 (5 bases). The germline V gene encodes CDR1 DFQATT and CDR2 SNEGSKA (reference sequence). With 3 bases removed from V and 9 bases from J, the gap between germline ends came to 12 bases. CDR3 size: 11 residues. The CDR3 nucleotides read TGCAGTGCTAGTGTCAGGGCCGTGCAGTACTTC. It specifies CSASVRAVQYF.

The CDR3: CASGEQGSYTF. DNA for the CDR3: TGTGCCAGCGGAGAACAGGGAAGCTACACCTTC. The gene calls are TRBV4-2 and TRBJ1-2, with a weak D call TRBD1 (6 bases). The CDR3 totals 11 residues. Trimming removed 8 bases at V and 9 bases at J, with 13 bases between. Germline V gene data show CDR1 as LGHNA and CDR2 as YNFKEQ.

V usage is TRBV3-1 (or the pseudogene TRBV3-2) and J usage is TRBJ1-4, with D possibly matching TRBD1 (6 bases). CDR1 is LGHDT, CDR2 YNNKEL, per germline (reference sequence). The V end lost 5 bases, the J end lost 7 bases, and 20 bases lay between the germline ends. The CDR3 sequence is 16 residues long. This CDR3 is CASSAGWGGFGEKLFF. CDR3 in DNA: TGTGCCAGCAGCGCTGGTTGGGGGGGCTTCGGTGAAAAACTGTTTTTT.